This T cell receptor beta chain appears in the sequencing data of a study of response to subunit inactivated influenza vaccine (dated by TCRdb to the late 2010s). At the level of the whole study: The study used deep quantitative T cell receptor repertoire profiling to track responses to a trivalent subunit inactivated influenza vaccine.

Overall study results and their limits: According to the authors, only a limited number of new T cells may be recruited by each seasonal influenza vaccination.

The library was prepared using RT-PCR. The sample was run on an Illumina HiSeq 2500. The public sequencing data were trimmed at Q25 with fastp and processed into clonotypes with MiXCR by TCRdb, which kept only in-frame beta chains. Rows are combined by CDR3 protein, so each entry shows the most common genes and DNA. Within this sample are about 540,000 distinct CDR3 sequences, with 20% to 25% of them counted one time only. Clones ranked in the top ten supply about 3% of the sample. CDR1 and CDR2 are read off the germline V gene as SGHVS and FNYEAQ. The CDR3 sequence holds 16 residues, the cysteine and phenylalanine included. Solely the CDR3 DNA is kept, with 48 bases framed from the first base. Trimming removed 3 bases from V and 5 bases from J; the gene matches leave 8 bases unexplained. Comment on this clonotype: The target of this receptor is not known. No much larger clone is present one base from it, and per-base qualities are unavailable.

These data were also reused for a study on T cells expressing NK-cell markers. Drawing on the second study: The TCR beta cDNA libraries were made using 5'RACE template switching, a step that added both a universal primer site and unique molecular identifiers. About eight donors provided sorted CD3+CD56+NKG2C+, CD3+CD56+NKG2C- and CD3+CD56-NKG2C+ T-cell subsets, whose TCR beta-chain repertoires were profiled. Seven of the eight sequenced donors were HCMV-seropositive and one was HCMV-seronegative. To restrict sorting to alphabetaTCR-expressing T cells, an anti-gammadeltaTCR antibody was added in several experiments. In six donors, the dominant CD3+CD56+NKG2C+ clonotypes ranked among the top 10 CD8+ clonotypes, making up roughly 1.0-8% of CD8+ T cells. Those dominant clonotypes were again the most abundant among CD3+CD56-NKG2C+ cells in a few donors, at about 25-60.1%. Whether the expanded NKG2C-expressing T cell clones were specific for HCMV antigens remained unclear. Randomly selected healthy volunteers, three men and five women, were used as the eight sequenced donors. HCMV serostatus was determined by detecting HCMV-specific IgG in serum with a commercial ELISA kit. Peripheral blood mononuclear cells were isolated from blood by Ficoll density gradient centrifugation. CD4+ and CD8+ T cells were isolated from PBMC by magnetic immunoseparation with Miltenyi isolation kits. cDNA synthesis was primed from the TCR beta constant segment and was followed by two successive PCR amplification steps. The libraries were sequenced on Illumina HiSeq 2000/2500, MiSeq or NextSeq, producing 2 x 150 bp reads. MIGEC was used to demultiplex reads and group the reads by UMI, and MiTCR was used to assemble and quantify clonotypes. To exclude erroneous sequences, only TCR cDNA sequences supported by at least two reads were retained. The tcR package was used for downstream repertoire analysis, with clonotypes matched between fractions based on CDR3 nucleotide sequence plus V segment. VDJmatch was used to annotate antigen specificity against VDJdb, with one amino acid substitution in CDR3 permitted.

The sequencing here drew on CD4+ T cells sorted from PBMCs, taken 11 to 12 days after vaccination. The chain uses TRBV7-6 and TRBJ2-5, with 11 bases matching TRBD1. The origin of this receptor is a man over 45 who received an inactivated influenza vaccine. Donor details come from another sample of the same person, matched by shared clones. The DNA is TGTGCCAGCAGCTTCCACCGGGACAGGGGGTCGGAGACCCAGTACTTC. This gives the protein CASSFHRDRGSETQYF. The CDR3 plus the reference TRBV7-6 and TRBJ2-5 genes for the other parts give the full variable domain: GAGVSQSPRYKVTKRGQDVALRCDPISGHVSLYWYRQALGQGPEFLTYFNYEAQQDKSGLPNDRFSAERPEGSISTLTIQRTEQRDSAMYRCASSFHRDRGSETQYFGPGTRLLVL.